The following is a T cell receptor beta chain sequence with its context. These data are taken from a study of T cell changes during pregnancy in multiple sclerosis. TCRdb's table, derived via immunoSEQ multiplex PCR, lists solely in-frame clones and lacks some. The sample comprises approximately 70,000 clones, about 90% of which are singletons, and 1.1% to 1.5% rests with the top ten. The sample in question was peripheral blood, obtained in the second trimester of pregnancy. This TCR was recovered from a female donor in good health, enrolled as a control in a pregnancy study.

The CDR3 nucleotides read TGTGCCAGCAGCTTAGAACTAGCGGGCCTATCCTACGAGCAGTACTTC. Translated: CASSLELAGLSYEQYF. The chain carries TRBV7-8 and TRBJ2-7; 9 nucleotides align to TRBD2. Per the germline V gene, CDR1 is SGHVS and CDR2 is FQNEAQ. The junction had 5 bases not matched to a gene; V was cut back by 1 base and J by 1 base. The CDR3 loop spans 16 amino acids.